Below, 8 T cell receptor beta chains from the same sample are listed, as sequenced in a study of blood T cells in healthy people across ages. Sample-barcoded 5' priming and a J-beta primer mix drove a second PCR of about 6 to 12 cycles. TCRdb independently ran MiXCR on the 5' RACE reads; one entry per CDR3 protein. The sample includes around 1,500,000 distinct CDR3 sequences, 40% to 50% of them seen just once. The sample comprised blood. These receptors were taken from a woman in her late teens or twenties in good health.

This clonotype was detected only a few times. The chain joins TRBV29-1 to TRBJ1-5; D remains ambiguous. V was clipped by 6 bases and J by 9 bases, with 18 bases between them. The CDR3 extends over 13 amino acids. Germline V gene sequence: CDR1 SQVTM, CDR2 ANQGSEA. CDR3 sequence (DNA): TGCAGCGTACTAACAGAGCAAAGAGGGCCCCAGCATTTT. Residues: CSVLTEQRGPQHF.

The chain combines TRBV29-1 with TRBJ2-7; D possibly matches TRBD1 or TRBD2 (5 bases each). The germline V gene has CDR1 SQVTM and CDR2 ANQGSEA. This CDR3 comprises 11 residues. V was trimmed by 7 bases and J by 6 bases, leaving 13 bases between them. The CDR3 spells CSADPGTEQYF. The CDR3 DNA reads TGCAGCGCTGATCCGGGGACCGAGCAGTACTTC.

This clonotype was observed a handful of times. This CDR3 reads CASSYREGDTQYF. CDR3 coding DNA: TGCGCCAGCAGCTACAGGGAAGGAGATACGCAGTATTTT. This chain uses TRBV5-1 with TRBJ2-3; the D gene is possibly TRBD1 (6 bases). The V end lost 3 bases, the J end lost 5 bases, and 10 bases lay between the germline ends. Germline CDR1 SGHRS, CDR2 YFSETQ. This CDR3 has 13 amino acids.

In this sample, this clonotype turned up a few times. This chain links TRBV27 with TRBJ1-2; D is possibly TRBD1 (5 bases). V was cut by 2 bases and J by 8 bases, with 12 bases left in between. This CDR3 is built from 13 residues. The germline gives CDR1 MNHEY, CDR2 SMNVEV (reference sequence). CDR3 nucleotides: TGTGCCAGCAGTTTAAGCAGGGTTGGCGGCTACACCTTC. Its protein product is CASSLSRVGGYTF.

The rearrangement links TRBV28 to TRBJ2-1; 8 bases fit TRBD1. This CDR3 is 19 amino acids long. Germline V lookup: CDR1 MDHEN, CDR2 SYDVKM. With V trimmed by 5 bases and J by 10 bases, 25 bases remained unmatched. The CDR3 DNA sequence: TGTGCCAGCAGTAATCTCCCCGGACAGGGCATACCTCTCTCCTACGAGCAGTTCTTC. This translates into CASSNLPGQGIPLSYEQFF.

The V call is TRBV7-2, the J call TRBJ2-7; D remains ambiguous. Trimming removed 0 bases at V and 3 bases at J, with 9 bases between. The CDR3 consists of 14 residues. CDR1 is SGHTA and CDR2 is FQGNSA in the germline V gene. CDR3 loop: CASSLAIGGYEQYF. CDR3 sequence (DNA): TGTGCCAGCAGCTTAGCGATTGGCGGCTACGAGCAGTACTTC. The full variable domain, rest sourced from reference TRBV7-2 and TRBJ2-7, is GAGVSQSPSNKVTEKGKDVELRCDPISGHTALYWYRQSLGQGLEFLIYFQGNSAPDKSGLPSDRFSAERTGGSVSTLTIQRTQQEDSAVYLCASSLAIGGYEQYFGPGTRLTVT.

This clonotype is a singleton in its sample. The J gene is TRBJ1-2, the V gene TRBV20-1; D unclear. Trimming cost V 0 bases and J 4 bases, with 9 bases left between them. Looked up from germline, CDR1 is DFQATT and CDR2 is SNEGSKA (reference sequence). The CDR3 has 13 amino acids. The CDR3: CSARDLYLYGYTF. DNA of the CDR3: TGCAGTGCTAGAGATCTGTATCTCTATGGCTACACCTTC.

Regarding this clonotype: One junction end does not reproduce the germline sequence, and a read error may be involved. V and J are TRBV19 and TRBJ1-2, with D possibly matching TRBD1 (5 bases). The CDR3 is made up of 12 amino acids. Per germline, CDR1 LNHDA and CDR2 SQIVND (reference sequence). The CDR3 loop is CASSPRGDGYTF. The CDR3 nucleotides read TGTGCCAGTAGTCCCCGGGGCGATGGCTACACTTTC.